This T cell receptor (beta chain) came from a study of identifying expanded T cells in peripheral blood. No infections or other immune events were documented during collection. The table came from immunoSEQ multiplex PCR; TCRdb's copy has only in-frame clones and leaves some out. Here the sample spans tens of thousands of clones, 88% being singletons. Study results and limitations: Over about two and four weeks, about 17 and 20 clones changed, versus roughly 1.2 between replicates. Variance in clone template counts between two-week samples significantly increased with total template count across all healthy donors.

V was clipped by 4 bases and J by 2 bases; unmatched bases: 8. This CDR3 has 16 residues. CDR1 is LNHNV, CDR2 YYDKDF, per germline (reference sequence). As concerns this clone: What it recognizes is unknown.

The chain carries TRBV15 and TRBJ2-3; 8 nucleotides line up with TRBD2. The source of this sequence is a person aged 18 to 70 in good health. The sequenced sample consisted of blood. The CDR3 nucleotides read TGTGCCACCAGCACCCGGGCGGGGGGATCCACAGATACGCAGTATTTT. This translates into CATSTRAGGSTDTQYF. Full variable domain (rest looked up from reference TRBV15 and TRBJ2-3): DAMVIQNPRYQVTQFGKPVTLSCSQTLNHNVMYWYQQKSSQAPKLLFHYYDKDFNNEADTPDNFQSRRPNTSFCFLDIRSPGLGDTAMYLCATSTRAGGSTDTQYFGPGTRLTVL.